The following is a TCR beta chain sequence with its context. Its antigen is still unknown. These data come from a study of CD8 T cells in Susac syndrome. Findings of the study overall: The relatively small number of individuals in the TCR sequencing and HLA analysis was acknowledged by the study.

Per the germline V gene, CDR1 is MNHEY and CDR2 is SVGAGI. V lost 6 bases to trimming and J lost 5 bases; unmatched junction nucleotides: 5. The CDR3 totals 13 residues. Random hexamers were used to reverse transcribe the RNA input (about 0.45 to 1 ug). TCRdb itself ran the immunoSEQ multiplex PCR reads through MiXCR, one entry per CDR3 protein. The sample lists roughly 120,000 distinct CDR3 sequences, approximately 93% occurring once. The receptor was derived from a human donor with multiple sclerosis. The sample taken for sequencing was CD4+ T cells from PBMCs. The genes are TRBV6-5 and TRBJ2-5, with 8 bases fitting TRBD2. The CDR3 bases are TGTGCCAGCAGCCTTAGCGGGGTGGAGACCCAGTACTTC. Translated: CASSLSGVETQYF.